This T cell receptor beta chain was observed in a study of long-term antiretroviral therapy in people with HIV. immunoSEQ v3.0 was run at survey level. Produced via immunoSEQ multiplex PCR; TCRdb's table is partial and in-frame only. The top ten clones hold 3% to 3.5% of a sample with 30,000 or so clones, 60% to 75% of them seen once. The V segment lost 2 bases and the J segment 2 bases; nucleotides outside the gene matches: 7. The V gene's germline CDR1 is SGHVS and CDR2 FNYEAQ. This CDR3 has 17 residues. Study outcomes and limitations: HIV repertoire CDR3 lengths ranged less widely than those of controls. Diversity increased after ART yet remained lower than in transplant donor controls.

Worth noting for this clone: Its specificity is unknown.

The chain combines TRBV7-6 with TRBJ2-5; 11 nucleotides align to TRBD1. Sequencing used unsorted PBMCs, obtained 3 years after starting antiretroviral therapy. This clonotype was sampled from a man aged 50 to 60 with HIV. The CDR3 DNA sequence: TGTGCCAGCAGCTTATCTACAGGGACAGGGGGGCAAGAGACCCAGTACTTC. It specifies CASSLSTGTGGQETQYF.